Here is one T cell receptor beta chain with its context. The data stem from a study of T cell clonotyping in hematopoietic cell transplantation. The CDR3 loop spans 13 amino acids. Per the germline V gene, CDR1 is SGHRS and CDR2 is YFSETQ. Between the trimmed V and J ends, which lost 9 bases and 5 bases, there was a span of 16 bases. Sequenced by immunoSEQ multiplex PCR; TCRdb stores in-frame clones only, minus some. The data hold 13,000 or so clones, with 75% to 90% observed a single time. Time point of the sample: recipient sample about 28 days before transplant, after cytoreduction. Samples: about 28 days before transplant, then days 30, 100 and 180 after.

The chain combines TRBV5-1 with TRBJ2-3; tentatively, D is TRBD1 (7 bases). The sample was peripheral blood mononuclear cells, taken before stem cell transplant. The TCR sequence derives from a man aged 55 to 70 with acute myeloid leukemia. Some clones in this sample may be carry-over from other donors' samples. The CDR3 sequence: CATGSQGGDTQYF. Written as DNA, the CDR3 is TGCGCCACCGGGTCTCAGGGGGGAGATACGCAGTATTTT.